The clone carrying this T cell receptor beta chain was seen only once. The source of the sample is a study of shared clonotypes between healthy human individuals. Healthy HIV-negative adults without recent acute infections or vaccinations served as donors. Nashville, Tennessee was home to all donors, who were Caucasian adults. This CDR3 has 13 amino acids. Germline CDR1 is MNHNY and CDR2 is SVGAGI (reference sequence). J gave up 2 bases and V 5 bases, and 2 bases lay outside the gene matches. The assay used deep level. Around 32,000 T cell genomes (roughly 310 ng DNA) went into each PBMC replicate. The repertoire was sequenced with immunoSEQ multiplex PCR; TCRdb's copy has only in-frame clones and lacks some. The table lists about 490,000 clones, roughly 80% of them singletons.

This chain links TRBV6-6 with TRBJ1-2; 7 nucleotides line up with TRBD1. What was sequenced was PBMCs. The sequence was collected from a woman aged 40-49 years in good health. Some clones in this sample may be carry-over from other donors' samples. CDR3 in DNA: TGTGCCAGCAGTACAGGGGCGAACTATGGCTACACCTTC. Translated, it gives CASSTGANYGYTF.